These 10 T cell receptor beta chains share one sample of origin, sequenced in a study of blood T cell repertoires in COVID-19. Libraries were prepared by immunoSEQ multiplex PCR; TCRdb keeps only in-frame clonotypes and omits some of them. The repertoire holds fewer than 180,000 clones, more than 75% seen once, with roughly 2% in the top ten. Material for sequencing was peripheral blood. Receptor source: a man between 65 and 79 years old with acute or convalescent COVID-19.

The rearrangement joins TRBV5-1 to TRBJ2-1, with TRBD2 matching 8 bases. CDR1 SGHRS and CDR2 YFSETQ come from the germline V gene. V lost 1 base to trimming and J lost 1 base; unmatched junction nucleotides: 4. The CDR3 runs to 16 residues. CDR3 amino acids: CASSLPAGDSYNEQFF. The CDR3 DNA reads as TGCGCCAGCAGCTTGCCAGCGGGAGATTCCTACAATGAGCAGTTCTTC. Using reference TRBV5-1 and TRBJ2-1 for the parts outside the CDR3, the full variable domain is KAGVTQTPRYLIKTRGQQVTLSCSPISGHRSVSWYQQTPGQGLQFLFEYFSETQRNKGNFPGRFSGRQFSNSRSEMNVSTLELGDSALYLCASSLPAGDSYNEQFFGPGTRLTVL.

The chain carries TRBV19 and TRBJ2-2, with D perhaps TRBD2 (6 bases). Deletions cut 6 bases from V and 0 bases from J, with 14 bases between. The germline gives CDR1 LNHDA, CDR2 SQIVND (reference sequence). The CDR3 consists of 16 residues. The CDR3 nucleotides read TGTGCCAGTAGCAAACCGGGACTTGCGAACACCGGGGAGCTGTTTTTT. Translated: CASSKPGLANTGELFF.

This clone was picked up a small number of times. The chain is built from TRBV9 and TRBJ2-1; TRBD1 matches 8 bases. This CDR3 comprises 15 residues. V trimming: 2 bases; J trimming: 5 bases; junction bases outside the gene matches: 6. The V gene's germline CDR1 is SGDLS and CDR2 YYNGEE. DNA for the CDR3: TGTGCCAGCAGCGTTAGACAGGGGATAAACAATGAGCAGTTCTTC. It codes for CASSVRQGINNEQFF.

About this clone: The same CDR3 can be traced to other DNA sequences in this sample. The J gene is TRBJ2-1, the V gene TRBV11-2, with D hard to call. Per the germline V gene, CDR1 is SGHAT and CDR2 is FQNNGV. Trimming shortened V by 0 bases and J by 6 bases, and 9 bases separated the two germline ends. This CDR3 has 14 amino acids. CDR3 sequence: CASSLDPFPNEQFF. CDR3 coding DNA: TGTGCCAGCAGCTTAGATCCCTTCCCCAATGAGCAGTTCTTC.

This clone was seen a handful of times. The chain couples TRBV5-1 to TRBJ2-3; TRBD1 matches 8 bases. Germline V lookup: CDR1 SGHRS, CDR2 YFSETQ. This CDR3 comprises 14 residues. The junction had 3 bases not matched to a gene; V was cut back by 4 bases and J by 2 bases. The CDR3 spells CASSTQGATDTQYF. DNA of the CDR3: TGCGCCAGCAGCACGCAGGGGGCCACAGATACGCAGTATTTT.

CDR3 coding DNA: TGTGCCAGCACCGGGACTAGCGGTACAGATACGCAGTATTTT. Translated, it gives CASTGTSGTDTQYF. This sequence joins TRBV6-5 and TRBJ2-3; 11 bases line up with TRBD2. V was clipped by 7 bases and J by 3 bases; unmatched bases: 3. This CDR3 region has 14 residues. Germline assignment: CDR1 MNHEY and CDR2 SVGAGI.

This clone was observed at least ten times. This chain links TRBV5-8 with TRBJ2-4; D call uncertain. Trimming removed 4 bases at V and 4 bases at J, with 12 bases between. Germline V gene data show CDR1 as SGHTS and CDR2 as YDEGEE. The CDR3 contains 14 residues. In nucleotides, the CDR3 is TGTGCCAGCAGCCCCGAACTCGTGAAAAACATTCAGTACTTC. Protein sequence: CASSPELVKNIQYF.

This clone is a singleton in its sample. The chain employs TRBV6-4 and TRBJ1-6, with 9 bases fitting TRBD1. Germline values: CDR1 MRHNA, CDR2 SNTAGT. Unmatched junction bases numbered 8, after V lost 11 bases and J lost 9 bases. The CDR3 extends over 13 amino acids. CDR3 nucleotides: TGTGCCCTTGGGACAGGGAGTGGTTCACCCCTCCACTTT. This sequence encodes CALGTGSGSPLHF.

The CDR3 here is CATSPGKYNEQFF. CDR3 sequence (DNA): TGTGCCACCAGCCCGGGGAAATACAATGAGCAGTTCTTC. This sequence joins TRBV15 and TRBJ2-1; D is possibly TRBD2 (5 bases). The CDR3 contains 13 residues. Germline CDR1 and CDR2: LNHNV and YYDKDF (reference sequence). Trimming removed 5 bases at V and 4 bases at J, with 9 bases between.

This chain links TRBV11-3 with TRBJ2-6; D gene ambiguous. The CDR3 contains 17 residues. Per germline, CDR1 SGHNT and CDR2 YENEEA. Trimming removed 0 bases at V and 0 bases at J, with 9 bases between. Written as DNA, the CDR3 is TGTGCCAGCAGCTTAGATTCAGGAATCTCTGGGGCCAACGTCCTGACTTTC. Its protein is CASSLDSGISGANVLTF.